The clone carrying this T cell receptor beta chain was found many times. The presence of a unique molecular identifier marked each TCR cDNA molecule. TCRdb re-called the 5' RACE reads through MiXCR, storing one row per CDR3 protein. The sample includes tens of thousands of distinct CDR3 sequences, less than 6.5% of them seen just once. The data were taken from a study of spatial heterogeneity in lung cancer. Study summary: Combinations of a unique TCR and a UMI were tallied in raw reads, and on average each appeared more than ten times.

The ends lost 6 bases at V and 7 bases at J; junction bases unmatched: 11. From germline, CDR1 is MNHEY and CDR2 SVGEGT. The CDR3 length is 14 residues. Time point specified: sample taken at primary tumor resection. The donors comprised some 70 untreated early-stage non-small cell lung cancer patients. Unsorted samples of tumor, nontumor lung or frozen PBMC had their whole RNA sequenced. J is TRBJ2-7 and V is TRBV6-2 or TRBV6-3; TRBD2 aligns across 8 bases. The clonotype comes from a female donor with early-stage non-small cell lung cancer. Material: PBMCs, obtained at surgery. CDR3 protein: CASSRAGALLEQYF. Here the CDR3 DNA reads TGTGCCAGCAGCCGAGCGGGGGCCTTATTGGAGCAGTACTTC.